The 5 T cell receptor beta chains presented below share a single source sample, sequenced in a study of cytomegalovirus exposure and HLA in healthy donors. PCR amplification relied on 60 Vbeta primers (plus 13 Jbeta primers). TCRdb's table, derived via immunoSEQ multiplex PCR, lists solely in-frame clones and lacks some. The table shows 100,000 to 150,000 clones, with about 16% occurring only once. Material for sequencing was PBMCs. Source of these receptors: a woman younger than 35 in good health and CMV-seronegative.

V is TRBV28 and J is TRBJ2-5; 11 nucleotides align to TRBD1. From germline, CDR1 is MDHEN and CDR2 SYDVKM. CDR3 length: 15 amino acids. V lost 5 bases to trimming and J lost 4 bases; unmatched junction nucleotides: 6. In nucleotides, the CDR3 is TGTGCCAGCAGTGTGGGACAGGGGGTCCCAGAGACCCAGTACTTC. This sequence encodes CASSVGQGVPETQYF.

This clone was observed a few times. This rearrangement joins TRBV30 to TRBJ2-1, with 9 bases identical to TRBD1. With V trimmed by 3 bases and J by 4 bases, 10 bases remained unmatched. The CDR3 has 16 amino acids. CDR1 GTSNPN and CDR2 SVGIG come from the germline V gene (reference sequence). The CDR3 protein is CAWSSTGTGSYNEQFF. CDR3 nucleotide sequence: TGTGCCTGGAGCTCGACCGGGACAGGGAGTTACAATGAGCAGTTCTTC.

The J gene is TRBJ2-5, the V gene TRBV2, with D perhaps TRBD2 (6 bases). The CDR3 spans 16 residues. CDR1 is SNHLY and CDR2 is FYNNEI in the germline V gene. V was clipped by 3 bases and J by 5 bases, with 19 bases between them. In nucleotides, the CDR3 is TGTGCCAGCAGTGACGGGGACTTACCTACCGGGGAGACCCAGTACTTC. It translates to CASSDGDLPTGETQYF.

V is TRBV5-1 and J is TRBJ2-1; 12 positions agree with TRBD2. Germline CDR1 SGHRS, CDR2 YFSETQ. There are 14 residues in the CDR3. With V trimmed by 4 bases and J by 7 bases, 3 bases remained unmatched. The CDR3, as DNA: TGCGCCAGCAGCACCGGGACTAGCGGGAATGAGCAGTTCTTC. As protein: CASSTGTSGNEQFF.

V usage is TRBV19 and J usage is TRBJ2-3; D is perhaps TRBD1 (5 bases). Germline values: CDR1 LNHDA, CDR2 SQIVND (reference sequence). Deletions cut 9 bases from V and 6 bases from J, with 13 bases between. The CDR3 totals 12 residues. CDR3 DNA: TGTGCCAGCCGGGCCCCAGGGGATACGCAGTATTTT. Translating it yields CASRAPGDTQYF.